This is a list of T cell receptor beta chains from one sample in a study of cytomegalovirus exposure and HLA in healthy donors. Produced via immunoSEQ multiplex PCR; TCRdb's table is partial and in-frame only. In the table there are approximately 140,000 clones, roughly 79% of which are singletons. The sequencing input was PBMCs. These receptor sequences come from a male donor in good health and CMV-seronegative. Both conserved end residues are part of each CDR3. Each record gives: V gene, clone size, D gene, J gene, CDR3 DNA, CDR3 protein. D genes are given only for firm matches. Clone size is shown for a subset of rows, as once, few, many or a class of expanded clone.

TRBV25-1	-	-	TRBJ2-3	TGTGCCAGCAGTCCCAGTGGCTCGAGCACAGATACGCAGTATTTT	CASSPSGSSTDTQYF
TRBV5-1	-	-	TRBJ1-1	TGCGCCAGCAGCCCCCGGGGGGGGATGAACACTGAAGCTTTCTTT	CASSPRGGMNTEAFF
TRBV19	-	TRBD1	TRBJ1-2	TGTGCCAGTAGTACCGGACAGGGGCGTTGGTATGGCTACACCTTC	CASSTGQGRWYGYTF
TRBV9	-	-	TRBJ1-1	TGTGCCAGCAGCGTAGCTCCGGGGGGCAGAGAAGCTTTCTTT	CASSVAPGGREAFF
TRBV2	-	TRBD1	TRBJ1-2	TGTGCCAGCAGCCGCCAGGGACAGGGGGACTATGGCTACACCTTC	CASSRQGQGDYGYTF
TRBV7-9	-	-	TRBJ2-1	TGTGCCAGCAGCTTAGCGTCCAGGAATGAGCAGTTCTTC	CASSLASRNEQFF
TRBV7-9	-	TRBD1	TRBJ2-7	TGTGCCAGCATGTCAGGGACAGGGCCCTACGAGCAGTACTTC	CASMSGTGPYEQYF
TRBV19	-	TRBD2	TRBJ2-3	TGTGCCAGTAGTATTTTCCCTAGCGGAACAGATACGCAGTATTTT	CASSIFPSGTDTQYF
TRBV10-1	-	-	TRBJ1-5	TGCGCCAACCACCGGGGAGGGCAGGGAAACAATCAGCCCCAGCATTTT	CANHRGGQGNNQPQHF
TRBV10-3	-	-	TRBJ2-5	TGTGCCACTCGGACAGAAGCAGGGGAGACCCAGTACTTC	CATRTEAGETQYF
TRBV27	-	TRBD1	TRBJ1-1	TGTGCCAGCACACAGGGGTCTGAAGCTTTCTTT	CASTQGSEAFF
TRBV6-1	once	-	TRBJ1-1	TGTGCCAGCAGTGAAGCAGGACATCTTACCGTGAACACTGAAGCTTTCTTT	CASSEAGHLTVNTEAFF
TRBV29-1	-	-	TRBJ1-2	TGCAGCGCCAGAACGGGGGGTTTTAACTATGGCTACCCCTTC	CSARTGGFNYGYPF
TRBV11-2	-	-	TRBJ2-2	TGTGCCAGCAGCTACTACGGGGAGCTGTTTTTT	CASSYYGELFF
TRBV5-1	-	-	TRBJ2-7	TGCGCCAGCAGCTTGCGAGTCTCCTGGTACGAGCAGTACTTC	CASSLRVSWYEQYF
TRBV19	few	TRBD1	TRBJ1-2	TGTGCCAGTAGGGGAACAGGGGGAGGGAACTATGGCTACACCTTC	CASRGTGGGNYGYTF
TRBV7-2	-	TRBD2	TRBJ2-5	TGTGCCAGCAGCTTAGCTCCACGGGGGGGGGCTCAAGAGACCCAGTACTTC	CASSLAPRGGAQETQYF